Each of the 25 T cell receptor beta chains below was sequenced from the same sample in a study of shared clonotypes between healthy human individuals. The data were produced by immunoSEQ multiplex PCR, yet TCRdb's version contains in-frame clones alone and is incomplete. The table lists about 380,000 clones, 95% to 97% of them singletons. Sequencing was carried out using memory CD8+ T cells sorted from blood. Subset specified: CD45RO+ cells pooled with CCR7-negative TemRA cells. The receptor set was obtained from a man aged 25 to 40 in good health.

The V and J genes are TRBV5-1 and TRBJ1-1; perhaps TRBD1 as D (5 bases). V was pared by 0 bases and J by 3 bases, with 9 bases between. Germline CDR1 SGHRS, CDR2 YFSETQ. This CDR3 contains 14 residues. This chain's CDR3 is CASSLAGADTEAFF. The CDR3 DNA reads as TGCGCCAGCAGCTTGGCCGGGGCGGACACTGAAGCTTTCTTT.

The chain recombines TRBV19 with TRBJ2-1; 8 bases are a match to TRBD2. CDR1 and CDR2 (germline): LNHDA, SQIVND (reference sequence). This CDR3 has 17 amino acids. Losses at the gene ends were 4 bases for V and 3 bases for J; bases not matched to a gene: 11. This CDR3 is CASSKDGGLAGYNEQFF. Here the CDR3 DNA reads TGTGCCAGTAGTAAAGATGGCGGGCTAGCGGGCTACAATGAGCAGTTCTTC.

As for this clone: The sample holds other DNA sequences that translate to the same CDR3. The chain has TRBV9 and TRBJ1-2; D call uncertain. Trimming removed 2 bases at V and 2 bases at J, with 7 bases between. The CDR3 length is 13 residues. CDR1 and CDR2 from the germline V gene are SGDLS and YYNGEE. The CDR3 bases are TGTGCCAGCAGCGTTGGCGGAAACTATGGCTACACCTTC. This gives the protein CASSVGGNYGYTF.

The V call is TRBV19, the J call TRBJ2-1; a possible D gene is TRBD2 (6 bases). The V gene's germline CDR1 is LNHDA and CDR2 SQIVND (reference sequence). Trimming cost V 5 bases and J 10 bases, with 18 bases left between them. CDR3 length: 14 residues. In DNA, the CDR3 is TGTGCCAGTAGTGTGTCGGGGGATGGAAGGGAGCAGTTCTTC. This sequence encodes CASSVSGDGREQFF.

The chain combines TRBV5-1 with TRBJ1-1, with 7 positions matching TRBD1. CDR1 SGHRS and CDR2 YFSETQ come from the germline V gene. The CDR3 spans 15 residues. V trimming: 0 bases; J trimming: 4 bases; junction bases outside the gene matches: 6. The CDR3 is CASSLVSGGVTEAFF. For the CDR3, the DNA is TGCGCCAGCAGCTTGGTCTCAGGGGGGGTCACTGAAGCTTTCTTT.

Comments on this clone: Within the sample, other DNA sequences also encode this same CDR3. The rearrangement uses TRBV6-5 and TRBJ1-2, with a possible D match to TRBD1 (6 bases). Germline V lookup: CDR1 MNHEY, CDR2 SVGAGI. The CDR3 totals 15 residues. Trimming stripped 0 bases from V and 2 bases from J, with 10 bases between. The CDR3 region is CASSYSPTGNYGYTF. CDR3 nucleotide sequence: TGTGCCAGCAGTTACTCACCGACAGGAAACTATGGCTACACCTTC.

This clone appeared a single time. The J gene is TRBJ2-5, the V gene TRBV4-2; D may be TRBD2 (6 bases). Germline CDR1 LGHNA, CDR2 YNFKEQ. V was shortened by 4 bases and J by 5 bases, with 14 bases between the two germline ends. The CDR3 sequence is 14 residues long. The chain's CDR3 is CASSPPLGRETQYF. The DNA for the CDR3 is TGTGCCAGCAGCCCTCCACTAGGGAGGGAGACCCAGTACTTC.

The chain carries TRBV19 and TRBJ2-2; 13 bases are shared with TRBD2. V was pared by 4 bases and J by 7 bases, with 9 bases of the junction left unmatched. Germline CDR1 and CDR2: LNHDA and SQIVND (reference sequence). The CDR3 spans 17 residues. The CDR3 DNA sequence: TGTGCCAGTAGTACAGGACTAGCGGGAGTCTCTATCGGGGAGCTGTTTTTT. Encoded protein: CASSTGLAGVSIGELFF.

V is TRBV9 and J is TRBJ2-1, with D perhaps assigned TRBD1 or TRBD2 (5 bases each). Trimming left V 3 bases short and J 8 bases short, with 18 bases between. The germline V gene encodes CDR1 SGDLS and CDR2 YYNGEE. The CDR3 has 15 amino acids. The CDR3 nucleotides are TGTGCCAGCAGCGCCCGGGTGGGGGAATTCCATGAGCAGTTCTTC. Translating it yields CASSARVGEFHEQFF.

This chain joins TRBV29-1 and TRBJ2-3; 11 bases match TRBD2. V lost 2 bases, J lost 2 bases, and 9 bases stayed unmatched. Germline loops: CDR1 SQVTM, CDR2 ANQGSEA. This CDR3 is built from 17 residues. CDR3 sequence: CSVERSLAGGHTDTQYF. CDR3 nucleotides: TGCAGCGTTGAACGGTCGCTAGCGGGAGGACACACAGATACGCAGTATTTT.

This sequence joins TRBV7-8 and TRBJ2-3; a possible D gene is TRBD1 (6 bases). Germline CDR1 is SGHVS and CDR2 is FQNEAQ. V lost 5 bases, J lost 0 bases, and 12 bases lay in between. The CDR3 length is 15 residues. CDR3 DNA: TGTGCCAGCAGCCCGAGGACAGCTAGCACAGATACGCAGTATTTT. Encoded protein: CASSPRTASTDTQYF.

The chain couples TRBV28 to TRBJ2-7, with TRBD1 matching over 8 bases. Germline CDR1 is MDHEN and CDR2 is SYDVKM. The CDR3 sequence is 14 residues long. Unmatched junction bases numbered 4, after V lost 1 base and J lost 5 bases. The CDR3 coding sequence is TGTGCCAGCAGTTTATCGACGACAGGGGACGAGCAGTACTTC. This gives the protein CASSLSTTGDEQYF.

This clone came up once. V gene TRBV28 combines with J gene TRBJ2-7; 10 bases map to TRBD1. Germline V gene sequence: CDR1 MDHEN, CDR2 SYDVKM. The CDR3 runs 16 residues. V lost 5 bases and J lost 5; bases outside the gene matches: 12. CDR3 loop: CASSTNLGTGVHEQYF. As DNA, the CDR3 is TGTGCCAGCAGTACTAATCTCGGGACAGGGGTCCACGAGCAGTACTTC.

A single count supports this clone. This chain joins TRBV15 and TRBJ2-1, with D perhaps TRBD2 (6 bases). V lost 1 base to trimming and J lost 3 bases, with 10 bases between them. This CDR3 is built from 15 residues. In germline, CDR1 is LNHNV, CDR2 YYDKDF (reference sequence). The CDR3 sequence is CATSRAGASYNEQFF. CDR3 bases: TGTGCCACCAGCAGAGCGGGAGCTAGCTACAATGAGCAGTTCTTC.

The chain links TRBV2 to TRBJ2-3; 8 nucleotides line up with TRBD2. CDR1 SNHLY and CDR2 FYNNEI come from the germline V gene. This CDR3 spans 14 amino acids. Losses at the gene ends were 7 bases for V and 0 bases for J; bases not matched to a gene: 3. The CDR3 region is CASISSGSTDTQYF. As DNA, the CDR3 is TGTGCCAGCATCTCTAGCGGGAGCACAGATACGCAGTATTTT.

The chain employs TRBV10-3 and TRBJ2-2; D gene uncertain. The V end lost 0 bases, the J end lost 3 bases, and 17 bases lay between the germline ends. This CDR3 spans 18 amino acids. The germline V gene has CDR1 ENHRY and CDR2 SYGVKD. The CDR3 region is CAISESIFLDTDTGELFF. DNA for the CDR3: TGTGCCATCAGTGAGTCAATTTTTTTGGATACGGACACCGGGGAGCTGTTTTTT.

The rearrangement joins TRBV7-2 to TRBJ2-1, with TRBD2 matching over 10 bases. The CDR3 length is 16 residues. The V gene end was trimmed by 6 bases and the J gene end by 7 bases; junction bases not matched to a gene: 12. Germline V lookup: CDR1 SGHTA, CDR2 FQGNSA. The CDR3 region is CASRGRASGRFNEQFF. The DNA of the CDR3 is TGTGCCAGCAGGGGAAGGGCTAGCGGGAGATTTAATGAGCAGTTCTTC.

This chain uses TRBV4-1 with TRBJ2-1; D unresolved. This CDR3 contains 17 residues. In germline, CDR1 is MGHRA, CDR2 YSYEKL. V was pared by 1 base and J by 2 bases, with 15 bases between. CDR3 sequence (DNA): TGCGCCAGCAGCCAAGGGTCCGGCCGGCAGGCCTACAATGAGCAGTTCTTC. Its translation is CASSQGSGRQAYNEQFF.

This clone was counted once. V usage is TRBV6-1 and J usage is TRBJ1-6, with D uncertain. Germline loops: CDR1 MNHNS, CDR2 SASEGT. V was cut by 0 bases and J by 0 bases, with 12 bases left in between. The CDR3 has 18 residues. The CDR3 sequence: CASSEAPPASSYNSPLHF. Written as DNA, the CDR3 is TGTGCCAGCAGTGAAGCCCCACCCGCGAGCTCCTATAATTCACCCCTCCACTTT.

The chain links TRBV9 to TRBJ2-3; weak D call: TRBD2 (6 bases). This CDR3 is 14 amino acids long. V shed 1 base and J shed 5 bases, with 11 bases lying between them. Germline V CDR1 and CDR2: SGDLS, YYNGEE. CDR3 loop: CASSVLAGLDTQYF. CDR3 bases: TGTGCCAGCAGCGTACTCGCGGGATTAGATACGCAGTATTTT. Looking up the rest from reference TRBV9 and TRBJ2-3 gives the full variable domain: DSGVTQTPKHLITATGQRVTLRCSPRSGDLSVYWYQQSLDQGLQFLIQYYNGEERAKGNILERFSAQQFPDLHSELNLSSLELGDSALYFCASSVLAGLDTQYFGPGTRLTVL.

The CDR3 reads CASSRLRGRGNEQFF. The DNA of the CDR3 is TGTGCCAGCAGTCGCCTGAGGGGGAGGGGCAATGAGCAGTTCTTC. The chain has TRBV6-5 and TRBJ2-1; a possible D gene is TRBD2 (7 bases). Germline assignment: CDR1 MNHEY and CDR2 SVGAGI. The CDR3 contains 15 residues. V was shortened by 5 bases and J by 6 bases, with 17 bases between the two germline ends.

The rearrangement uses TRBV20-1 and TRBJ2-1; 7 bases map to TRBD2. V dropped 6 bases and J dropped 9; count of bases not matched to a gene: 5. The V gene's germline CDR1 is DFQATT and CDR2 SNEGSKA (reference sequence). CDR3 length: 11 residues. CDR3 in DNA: TGCAGTGCACCCGGGACTACTGAGCAGTTCTTC. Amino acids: CSAPGTTEQFF.

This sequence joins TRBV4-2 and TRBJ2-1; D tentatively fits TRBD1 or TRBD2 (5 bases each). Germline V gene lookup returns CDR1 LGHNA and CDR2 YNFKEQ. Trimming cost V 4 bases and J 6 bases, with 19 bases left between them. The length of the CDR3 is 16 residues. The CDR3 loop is CASSRDQEMGFNEQFF. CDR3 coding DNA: TGTGCCAGCAGCCGGGACCAAGAAATGGGGTTCAATGAGCAGTTCTTC.

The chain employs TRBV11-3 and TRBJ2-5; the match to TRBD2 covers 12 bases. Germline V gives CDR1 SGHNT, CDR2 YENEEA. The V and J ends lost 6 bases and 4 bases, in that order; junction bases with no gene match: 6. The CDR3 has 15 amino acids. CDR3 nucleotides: TGTGCCAGCAGTACAGGGGGACTAGCGGGAGAGACCCAGTACTTC. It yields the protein CASSTGGLAGETQYF.

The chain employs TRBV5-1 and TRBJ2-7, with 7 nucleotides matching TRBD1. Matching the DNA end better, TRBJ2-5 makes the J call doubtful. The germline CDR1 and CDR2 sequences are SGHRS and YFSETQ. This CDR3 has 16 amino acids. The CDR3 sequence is CASSLPPTGIQETQYF. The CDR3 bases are TGCGCCAGCAGCCTTCCTCCGACAGGGATCCAAGAGACCCAGTACTTC.